A selection of T cell receptor beta chains follows, all from one sample in a study of radiation and T cells in renal cell carcinoma. The protocol was immunoSEQ multiplex PCR, while the TCRdb copy is restricted to in-frame clones and leaves out a portion. The sample shows 130,000 or so clones, approximately 91% of them seen only once. Here the sequenced sample was blood, taken from a patient whose treatment included radiotherapy and nephrectomy. All receptors come from a woman aged 50 to 60 with renal cell carcinoma. Each CDR3 is given with its conserved first and last residue. D genes are given only for firm matches. The size of a clone is reported for some rows only, either as once, few or many, or as a class for expanded clones.

D gene,J gene,V gene,clone size,CDR3 DNA,CDR3 protein
-,TRBJ2-1,TRBV7-6,-,TGTGCCAGCAGCTTAGTGATTTTAGGGTTCAATGAGCAGTTCTTC,CASSLVILGFNEQFF
TRBD1,TRBJ1-2,TRBV6-5,-,TGTGCCAGCAGCGGGACAGGTGATCGGAACTATGGCTACACCTTC,CASSGTGDRNYGYTF
-,TRBJ1-1,TRBV7-9,once,TGTGCCAGCAGCTCAGCGGGCCTCATGAACACTGAAGCTTTCTTT,CASSSAGLMNTEAFF
TRBD1,TRBJ2-7,TRBV10-1,once,TGCGCCAGCAGTGAGTCGCGACAGGGGAGCGAGCAGTACTTC,CASSESRQGSEQYF
TRBD1,TRBJ1-1,TRBV30,-,TGTGCCTGGAGTGGCCTAGACGGACAGGGTAACACTGAAGCTTTCTTT,CAWSGLDGQGNTEAFF
-,TRBJ1-4,TRBV7-2,-,TGTGCCAGCAGCTTAGCCACAGGGCGGGGAGAAAAACTGTTTTTT,CASSLATGRGEKLFF
-,TRBJ2-2,TRBV29-1,-,TGCAGCGTTGGTAACACCGGGGAGCTGTTTTTT,CSVGNTGELFF
-,TRBJ2-7,TRBV19,-,TGTGCCAGTAGTATAAACGCAGGGCGGGACGAGCAGTACTTC,CASSINAGRDEQYF
-,TRBJ1-5,TRBV7-6,-,TGTGCCAGCAGCTTAGCGGTGAGTCAGCCCCAGCATTTT,CASSLAVSQPQHF
-,TRBJ2-5,TRBV5-6,-,TGTGCCAGCAGCTTGTTCCTATTGGGCGTCGAGGAGACCCAGTACTTC,CASSLFLLGVEETQYF
-,TRBJ1-1,TRBV5-5,-,TGTGCCAGCAGCCAAGTAATTTTTGGGGCAGGGAATGGGGACACTGAAGCTTTCTTT,CASSQVIFGAGNGDTEAFF
-,TRBJ2-7,TRBV9,-,TGTGCCAGCAGCGCAACCCCGGTAAGCTCCTACGAGCAGTACTTC,CASSATPVSSYEQYF
TRBD1,TRBJ1-2,TRBV6-5,-,TGTGCCAGCAGCCCGGGACAGCTCCGGGGCTACACCTTC,CASSPGQLRGYTF
TRBD1,TRBJ1-5,TRBV6-5,-,TGTGCCAGCAATGGACAGGGGGCGAGCAATCAGCCCCAGCATTTT,CASNGQGASNQPQHF
TRBD2,TRBJ2-2,TRBV7-9,-,TGTGCCAGCAGCTCCGGGACTAGCGGGGTCACCGGGGAGCTGTTTTTT,CASSSGTSGVTGELFF
-,TRBJ1-2,TRBV30,-,TGTGCCTGGAGGGACCCCCGATATAGGAGGGACTATGGCTACACCTTC,CAWRDPRYRRDYGYTF
-,TRBJ1-1,TRBV7-2,-,TGTGCCAGCAGCTTAGAATGGGCGATCGACACTGAAGCTTTCTTT,CASSLEWAIDTEAFF
TRBD2,TRBJ2-1,TRBV19,-,TGTGCCAGTAGTATAGACTCGGGGGGCTACAATGAGCAGTTCTTC,CASSIDSGGYNEQFF
-,TRBJ1-6,TRBV6-1,-,TGTGCCAGCAGTGAAAGGACCAGGGCTAATTCACCCCTCCACTTT,CASSERTRANSPLHF
-,TRBJ1-5,TRBV27,-,TGTGCCAGCTGGGAAGGGGGGAGCAATCAGCCCCAGCATTTT,CASWEGGSNQPQHF
-,TRBJ2-7,TRBV7-8,-,TGTGCCAGCAGCTTAGCCGGACAGAGCTACGAGCAGTACTTC,CASSLAGQSYEQYF
TRBD1,TRBJ1-4,TRBV2,-,TGTGCCAGCAGCGACAGGGCTCTCCTCTCTTTT,CASSDRALLSF
-,TRBJ2-7,TRBV19,-,TGTGCCAGTAGCTACACCCGACCACCCTACGAGCAGTACTTC,CASSYTRPPYEQYF
-,TRBJ1-2,TRBV10-2,-,TGCGCCAGCAGTGGCCCCTCCGATTCAGCTAACTATGGCTACACCTTC,CASSGPSDSANYGYTF
-,TRBJ1-5,TRBV19,-,TGTGCCAGTAGTTTTACAGGTTCCAAGGAGCCCCAGCATTTT,CASSFTGSKEPQHF
-,TRBJ2-7,TRBV7-2,-,TGTGCCAGCAGCCTTACCTACGAGCAGTACTTC,CASSLTYEQYF
-,TRBJ1-4,TRBV4-2,-,TGTGCCAGCAGCCAAGAGGAACTTAATGAAAAACTGTTTTTT,CASSQEELNEKLFF